The 13 T cell receptor beta chains below come from one sample, sequenced in a study of blood T cells in healthy people across ages. Using a J-beta primer mix together with a sample-barcoded 5' primer, a second PCR was run for about 6 to 12 cycles. A single record per CDR3 protein comes from TCRdb applying MiXCR to the 5' RACE reads. The sample includes approximately 800,000 distinct CDR3 sequences, around 45% seen only once; the top ten take about a sixth. The sequencing input was blood. Receptors originate from an older man in good health.

V is TRBV28 and J is TRBJ1-4; 10 nucleotides match TRBD1. The CDR3 has 14 residues. Per the germline V gene, CDR1 is MDHEN and CDR2 is SYDVKM. Trimming took 5 bases from V and 10 from J; bases not matched to a gene: 7. The CDR3 protein is CASSPDRGHRKLFF. CDR3 nucleotides: TGTGCCAGCAGTCCCGACAGGGGGCACCGAAAACTGTTTTTT.

Regarding this clonotype: At one of its ends the junction is not consistent with the germline gene, which may arise from a read error. V and J are TRBV2 and TRBJ1-1; unclear D gene. This CDR3 contains 12 residues. Germline CDR1 reads SNHLY; CDR2 reads FYNNEI. The DNA for the CDR3 is TGTGCCAACAGTGAAGCAAATAGAGCAGCTTTCTTT. Encoded protein: CANSEANRAAFF.

V usage is TRBV20-1 and J usage is TRBJ2-3; no clear D. V was shortened by 5 bases and J by 2 bases, with 11 bases between the two germline ends. Germline CDR1 DFQATT, CDR2 SNEGSKA (reference sequence). The CDR3 runs to 13 residues. This CDR3 reads CSAVPQVTDTQYF. CDR3 nucleotides: TGCAGTGCTGTCCCCCAGGTCACAGATACGCAGTATTTT.

A word on this clonotype: A much more abundant neighbour one base away suggests this may be a read error. V is TRBV20-1 and J is TRBJ2-1; TRBD2 aligns across 11 bases. The J call is uncertain, as TRBJ2-7 better fits the DNA end. CDR3 size: 16 residues. CDR1 is DFQATT and CDR2 is SNEGSKA in the germline V gene (reference sequence). The CDR3: CSARRKLAGDHNEQYF. CDR3 DNA sequence: TGCAGTGCTAGAAGGAAACTAGCGGGAGACCACAATGAGCAGTACTTC.

The chain employs TRBV4-1 and TRBJ1-2, with TRBD1 matching 9 bases. The V gene's germline CDR1 is MGHRA and CDR2 YSYEKL. CDR3 length equals 16 residues. With V trimmed by 0 bases and J by 7 bases, 9 bases remained unmatched. The CDR3 spells CASSQDETGGNGGYTF. CDR3 DNA: TGCGCCAGCAGCCAAGACGAGACAGGGGGGAATGGTGGCTACACCTTC.

The chain uses TRBV20-1 and TRBJ1-1, with D perhaps matching TRBD1 (6 bases). CDR3 size: 16 residues. Germline CDR1 DFQATT, CDR2 SNEGSKA (reference sequence). Trimming took 5 bases from V and 0 from J, leaving 19 bases between them. CDR3 in amino acids: CSAPKGDSFMNTEAFF. The CDR3 DNA sequence: TGCAGTGCTCCTAAGGGGGACTCCTTCATGAACACTGAAGCTTTCTTT.

This sequence joins TRBV28 and TRBJ2-7, with TRBD1 identical over 8 bases. CDR3 length: 16 residues. V was pared by 5 bases and J by 1 base, with 10 bases of the junction left unmatched. Germline V gene data show CDR1 as MDHEN and CDR2 as SYDVKM. In nucleotides, the CDR3 is TGTGCCAGCAGTAACTCCGGGACAGGAAAGTCCTACGAGCAGTACTTC. Its protein is CASSNSGTGKSYEQYF.

V usage is TRBV7-9 and J usage is TRBJ2-4; 11 nucleotides agree with TRBD2. The J call may be mistaken, given a closer DNA end match to TRBJ2-7. This CDR3 comprises 14 residues. The germline V gene has CDR1 SEHNR and CDR2 FQNEAQ (reference sequence). CDR3: CASSMTSGTYEQYF. For the CDR3, the DNA is TGTGCCAGCAGCATGACTAGCGGGACCTACGAGCAGTACTTC.

The chain is built from TRBV5-1 and TRBJ2-1; TRBD1 matches 7 bases. The CDR3 has 15 residues. The germline V gene has CDR1 SGHRS and CDR2 YFSETQ. V trimming: 2 bases; J trimming: 6 bases; junction bases outside the gene matches: 8. The CDR3 region has the DNA TGCGCCAGCAGCTTACAGGGGTCAATGGGCAATGAGCAGTTCTTC. It is translated as CASSLQGSMGNEQFF.

This clonotype was counted between two and nine times. This chain links TRBV5-6 with TRBJ2-7, with a possible D match to TRBD2 (6 bases). From germline, CDR1 is SGHDT and CDR2 YYEEEE. V lost 4 bases, J lost 4 bases, and 18 bases lay in between. The CDR3 sequence is 15 residues long. CDR3 sequence reads: CASSGRQSSRYEQYF. The CDR3 DNA reads TGTGCCAGCAGCGGGAGGCAGTCCTCGAGGTACGAGCAGTACTTC.

The V and J genes are TRBV20-1 and TRBJ1-2; no clear D. CDR3 size: 13 residues. CDR1 and CDR2 (germline): DFQATT, SNEGSKA (reference sequence). Trimming took 3 bases from V and 2 from J, leaving 10 bases between them. CDR3 DNA: TGCAGTGCTAGTTCAGGTCAGAACTATGGCTACACCTTC. Translated: CSASSGQNYGYTF.

Notes on this clonotype: A much more abundant neighbour one base away suggests this may be a read error. V usage is TRBV5-1 and J usage is TRBJ2-3, with TRBD2 matching 8 bases. In germline, CDR1 is SGHRS, CDR2 YFSETQ. CDR3 size: 16 residues. This chain's CDR3 is CSSSLSGGVLTDTQYF. CDR3 nucleotide sequence: TGCTCCAGCAGCTTGAGCGGGGGAGTGCTCACAGATACGCAGTATTTT. Using reference TRBV5-1 and TRBJ2-3 for the parts outside the CDR3, the full variable domain is KAGVTQTPRYLIKTRGQQVTLSCSPISGHRSVSWYQQTPGQGLQFLFEYFSETQRNKGNFPGRFSGRQFSNSRSEMNVSTLELGDSALYLCSSSLSGGVLTDTQYFGPGTRLTVL.

The chain links TRBV6-6 to TRBJ2-5; 11 positions match TRBD2. The CDR3 runs to 16 residues. V was pared by 5 bases and J by 4 bases, with 9 bases of the junction left unmatched. CDR1 is MNHNY, CDR2 SVGAGI, per germline (reference sequence). The CDR3 DNA follows: TGTGCCAGCAGTCGGGGTAGCGGGAGGGGGGGAGAGACCCAGTACTTC. Amino acid sequence: CASSRGSGRGGETQYF.